This is a list of T cell receptor beta chains from one sample in a study of T cell repertoires in cytomegalovirus infection. TCRdb reanalysed the reads using MiXCR and keeps one entry per CDR3 protein. The profile covers roughly 300,000 distinct CDR3 sequences, with roughly 26% appearing a single time and more than 11% taken by the ten largest. The sample was PBMCs. The receptors come from a human donor in good health (CMV status not recorded). Some clones in this sample may be carry-over from other donors' samples. Both conserved end residues are part of each CDR3. D genes are given only for firm matches. Not all rows give a size; the values are once, few, many and, for expanded clones, a class.

CDR3 length | J gene | V gene | clone size | D gene | CDR3 DNA | CDR3 protein
16 | TRBJ2-1 | TRBV7-8 | many | TRBD2 | TGTGCCAGCAGCCCTCGTAGCGGGTTCTCCTACAATGAGCAGTTCTTC | CASSPRSGFSYNEQFF
15 | TRBJ1-1 | TRBV7-9 | - | - | TGTGCCAGCAGCCCAAAAAGAAGGTATTCGGAGGAAGCTTTCTTT | CASSPKRRYSEEAFF
15 | TRBJ1-4 | TRBV10-3 | few | - | TGTGCCATCAGTGAATCGACCCTGCCTGGAGAAAAACTGTTTTTT | CAISESTLPGEKLFF
12 | TRBJ2-7 | TRBV7-9 | few | - | TGTGCCAGCAGCTTAGGTGAAGGCAAGCAGTACTTC | CASSLGEGKQYF
12 | TRBJ2-1 | TRBV23-1 | - | - | TGCGCCAGCAGTCATTGGACCAGTGAGCAGTTCTTC | CASSHWTSEQFF
15 | TRBJ2-1 | TRBV7-2 | many | TRBD2 | TGTGCCAGCAGCTTAGAATTAGCGGGGGGGGTTGAGCAGTTCTTC | CASSLELAGGVEQFF
11 | TRBJ2-7 | TRBV7-2 | many | - | TGTGCCAGCAGCTTACTGGACGAGCAGTACTTC | CASSLLDEQYF
13 | TRBJ2-1 | TRBV19 | - | - | TGTGCCAGTAAGAAGGGTGGCGACAATGAGCAGTTCTTC | CASKKGGDNEQFF
13 | TRBJ2-5 | TRBV20-1 | - | TRBD1 | TGCAGTGCTAGAGGACAGGGAATAGAGACCCAGTACTTC | CSARGQGIETQYF
15 | TRBJ2-7 | TRBV7-8 | - | TRBD2 | TGTGCCAGCAGCTTATATAGCGGGAGTTTCTACGAGCAGTACTTC | CASSLYSGSFYEQYF
17 | TRBJ2-1 | TRBV3-1 | - | - | TGTGCCAGCAGCCAAGATCAGGGGCTGCTCGACTACAATGAGCAGTTCTTC | CASSQDQGLLDYNEQFF
12 | TRBJ1-5 | TRBV28 | - | - | TGTGCCAGCAGTTTCTCTGGAGGCGACCAGCATTTT | CASSFSGGDQHF
14 | TRBJ2-3 | TRBV12-3/TRBV12-4 | few | TRBD1 | TGTGCCAGCAGTCGGACAGGGGATACAGATACGCAGTATTTT | CASSRTGDTDTQYF
14 | TRBJ2-3 | TRBV7-2 | many | - | TGTGCCAGCAGCTTAGGGACAGTCACAGATACGCAGTATTTT | CASSLGTVTDTQYF
14 | TRBJ2-7 | TRBV14 | few | - | TGTGCCAGCAGCCATCAGGGATCGGCTGGCGAGCAGTACTTC | CASSHQGSAGEQYF
12 | TRBJ1-5 | TRBV7-2 | many | - | TGTGCCAGCAGCTCCCACTGGCAGCCCCAGCATTTT | CASSSHWQPQHF
16 | TRBJ2-2 | TRBV20-1 | few | TRBD2 | TGCAGTGCTAGTCCTACTAGCGGGAGTAACACCGGGGAGCTGTTTTTT | CSASPTSGSNTGELFF
16 | TRBJ2-3 | TRBV7-9 | - | TRBD1 | TGTGCCAGCAGCTTCGGACAGGGAATAAGTGCAGATACGCAGTATTTT | CASSFGQGISADTQYF
11 | TRBJ1-1 | TRBV7-2 | few | - | TGTGCCAGCAGCCAGAGCAGAGAAGCTTTCTTT | CASSQSREAFF
15 | TRBJ2-5 | TRBV28 | few | - | TGTGCCAGCAGTCTAAGGGGGGGGTCTCAAGAGACCCAGTACTTC | CASSLRGGSQETQYF
18 | TRBJ2-3 | TRBV7-9 | many | TRBD1 | TGTGCCAGCAGCCTATGGCCAGGGGACAGGGGGATCACAGATACGCAGTATTTT | CASSLWPGDRGITDTQYF
12 | TRBJ1-6 | TRBV7-2 | - | - | TGTGCCAGCGGGAGCAATAATTCACCCCTCCACTTT | CASGSNNSPLHF
14 | TRBJ2-1 | TRBV25-1 | few | - | TGTGCCAGCAGTGGGCCGGGGTTATTTAATGAGCAGTTCTTC | CASSGPGLFNEQFF
13 | TRBJ2-5 | TRBV5-1 | few | - | TGCGCCAGCAGCCTTCAGGACCAAGAGACCCAGTACTTC | CASSLQDQETQYF
16 | TRBJ1-1 | TRBV28 | - | - | TGTGCCAGCAGTCCCTACAGGGAGCCCCTGAACACTGAAGCTTTCTTT | CASSPYREPLNTEAFF
14 | TRBJ2-3 | TRBV12-3/TRBV12-4 | - | TRBD2 | TGTGCCATCCCTCGGGGACTAGGGGCGGATACGCAGTATTTT | CAIPRGLGADTQYF
11 | TRBJ1-5 | TRBV30 | few | - | TGTGCCTGGGGGTCAAATCAGCCCCAGCATTTT | CAWGSNQPQHF
13 | TRBJ1-1 | TRBV7-9 | few | - | TGTGCCAGCATCGACGGGATATACACTGAAGCTTTCTTT | CASIDGIYTEAFF
14 | TRBJ2-2 | TRBV7-2 | many | - | TGTGCCAGCTTCGCGAGGGGTCCGGAAGGGGAGCTGTTTTTT | CASFARGPEGELFF